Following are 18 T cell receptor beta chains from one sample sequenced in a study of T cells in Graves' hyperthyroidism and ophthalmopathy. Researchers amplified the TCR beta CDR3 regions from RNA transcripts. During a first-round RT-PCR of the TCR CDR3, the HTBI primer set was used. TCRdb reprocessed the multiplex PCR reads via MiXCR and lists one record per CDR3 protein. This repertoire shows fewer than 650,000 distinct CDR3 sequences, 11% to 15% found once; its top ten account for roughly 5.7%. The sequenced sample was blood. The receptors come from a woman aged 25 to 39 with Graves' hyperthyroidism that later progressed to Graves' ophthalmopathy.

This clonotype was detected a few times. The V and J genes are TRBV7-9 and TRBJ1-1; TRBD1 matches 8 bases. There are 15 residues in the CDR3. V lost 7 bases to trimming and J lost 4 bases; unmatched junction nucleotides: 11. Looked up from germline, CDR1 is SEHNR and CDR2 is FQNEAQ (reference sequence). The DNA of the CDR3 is TGTGCCAGCACCTCTGACAGGGGCATGGTCACTGAAGCTTTCTTT. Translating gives CASTSDRGMVTEAFF.

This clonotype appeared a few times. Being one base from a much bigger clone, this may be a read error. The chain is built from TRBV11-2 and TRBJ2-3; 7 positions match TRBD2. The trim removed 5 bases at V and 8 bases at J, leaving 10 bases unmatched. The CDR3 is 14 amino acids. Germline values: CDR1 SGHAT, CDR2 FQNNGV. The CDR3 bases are TGTGCCAGCAGCCTGACTAGCAGGAGTGGTACGCAGTATTTT. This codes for CASSLTSRSGTQYF.

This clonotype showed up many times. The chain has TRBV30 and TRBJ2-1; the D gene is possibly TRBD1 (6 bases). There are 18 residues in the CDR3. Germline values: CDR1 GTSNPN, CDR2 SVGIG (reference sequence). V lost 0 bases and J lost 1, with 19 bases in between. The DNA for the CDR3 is TGTGCCTGGAGTGTAGGGAAGAACAGGGTTGGATCCTACAATGAGCAGTTCTTC. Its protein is CAWSVGKNRVGSYNEQFF.

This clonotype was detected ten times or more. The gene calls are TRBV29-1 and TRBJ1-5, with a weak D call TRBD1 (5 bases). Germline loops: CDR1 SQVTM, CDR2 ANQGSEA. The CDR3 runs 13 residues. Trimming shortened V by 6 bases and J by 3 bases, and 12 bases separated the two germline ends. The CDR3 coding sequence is TGCAGCGTGAACGACAGCCCCAATCAGCCCCAGCATTTT. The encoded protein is CSVNDSPNQPQHF.

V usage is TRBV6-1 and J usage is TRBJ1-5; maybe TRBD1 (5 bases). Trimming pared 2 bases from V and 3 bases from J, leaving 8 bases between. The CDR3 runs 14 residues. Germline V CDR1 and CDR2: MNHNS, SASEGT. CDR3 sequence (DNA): TGTGCCAGCAGTGAACAGGGTAACAATCAGCCCCAGCATTTT. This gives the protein CASSEQGNNQPQHF.

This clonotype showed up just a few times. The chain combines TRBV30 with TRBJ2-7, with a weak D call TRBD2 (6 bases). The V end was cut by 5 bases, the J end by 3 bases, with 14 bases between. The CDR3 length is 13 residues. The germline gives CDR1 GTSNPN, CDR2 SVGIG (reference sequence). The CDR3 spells CAWARDWLYEQYF. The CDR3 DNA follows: TGTGCCTGGGCAAGGGACTGGCTCTACGAGCAGTACTTC. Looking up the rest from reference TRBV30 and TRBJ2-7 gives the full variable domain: SQTIHQWPATLVQPVGSPLSLECTVEGTSNPNLYWYRQAAGRGLQLLFYSVGIGQISSEVPQNLSASRPQDRQFILSSKKLLLSDSGFYLCAWARDWLYEQYFGPGTRLTVT.

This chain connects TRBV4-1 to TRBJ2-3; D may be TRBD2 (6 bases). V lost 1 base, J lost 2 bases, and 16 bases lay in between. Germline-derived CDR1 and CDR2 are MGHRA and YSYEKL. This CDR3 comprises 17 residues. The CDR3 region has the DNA TGCGCCAGCAGCCAAGTTCAAGGGACTTCGAACACAGATACGCAGTATTTT. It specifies CASSQVQGTSNTDTQYF.

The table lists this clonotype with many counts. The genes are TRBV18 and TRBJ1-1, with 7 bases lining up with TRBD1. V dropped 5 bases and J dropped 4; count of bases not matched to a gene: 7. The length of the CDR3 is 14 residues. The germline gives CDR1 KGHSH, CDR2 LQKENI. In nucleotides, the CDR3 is TGTGCCAGCTCAATGACAGGGAGAGGCACTGAAGCTTTCTTT. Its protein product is CASSMTGRGTEAFF. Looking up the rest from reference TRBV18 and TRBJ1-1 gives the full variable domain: NAGVMQNPRHLVRRRGQEARLRCSPMKGHSHVYWYRQLPEEGLKFMVYLQKENIIDESGMPKERFSAEFPKEGPSILRIQQVVRGDSAAYFCASSMTGRGTEAFFGQGTRLTVV.

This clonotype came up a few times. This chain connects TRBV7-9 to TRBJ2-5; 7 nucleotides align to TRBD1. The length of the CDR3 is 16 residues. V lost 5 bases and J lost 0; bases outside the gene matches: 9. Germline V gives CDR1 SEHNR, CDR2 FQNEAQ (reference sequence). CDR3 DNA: TGTGCCAGCAGCAAAGGACAGGAAAGGGACCAAGAGACCCAGTACTTC. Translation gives CASSKGQERDQETQYF.

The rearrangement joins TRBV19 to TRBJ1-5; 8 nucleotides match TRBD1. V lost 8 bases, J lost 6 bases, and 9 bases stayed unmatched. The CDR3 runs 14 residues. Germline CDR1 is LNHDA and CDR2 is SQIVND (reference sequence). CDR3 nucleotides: TGTGCCAGTGGTACAGGGGGTACAGGTCAGCCCCAGCATTTT. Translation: CASGTGGTGQPQHF.

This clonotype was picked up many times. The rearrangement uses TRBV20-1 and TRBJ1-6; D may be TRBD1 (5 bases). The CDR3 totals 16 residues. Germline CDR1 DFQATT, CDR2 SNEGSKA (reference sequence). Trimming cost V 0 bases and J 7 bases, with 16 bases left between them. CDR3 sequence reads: CSARDLLEGQNSPLHF. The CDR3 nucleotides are TGCAGTGCTAGAGATCTTCTGGAGGGGCAGAATTCACCCCTCCACTTT.

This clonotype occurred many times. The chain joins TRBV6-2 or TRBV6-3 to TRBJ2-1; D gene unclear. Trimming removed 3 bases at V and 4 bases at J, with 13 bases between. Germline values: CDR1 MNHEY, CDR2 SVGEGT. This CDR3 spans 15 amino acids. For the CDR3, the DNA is TGTGCCAGCAGTTATCGAGCAGGCGCTTACAATGAGCAGTTCTTC. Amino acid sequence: CASSYRAGAYNEQFF.

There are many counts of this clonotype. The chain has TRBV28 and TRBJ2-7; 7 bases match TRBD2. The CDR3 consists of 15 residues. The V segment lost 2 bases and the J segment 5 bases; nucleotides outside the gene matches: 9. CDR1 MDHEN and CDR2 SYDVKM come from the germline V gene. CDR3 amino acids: CASSLPFGGSDEQYF. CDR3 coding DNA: TGTGCCAGCAGTTTACCCTTCGGGGGGTCTGACGAGCAGTACTTC.

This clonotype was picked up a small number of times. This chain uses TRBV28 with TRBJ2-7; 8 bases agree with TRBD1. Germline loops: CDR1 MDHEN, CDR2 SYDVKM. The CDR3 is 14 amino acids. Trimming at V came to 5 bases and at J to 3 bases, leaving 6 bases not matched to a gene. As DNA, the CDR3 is TGTGCCAGCAGTCGGACCGACAGGGGCTACGAGCAGTACTTC. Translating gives CASSRTDRGYEQYF.

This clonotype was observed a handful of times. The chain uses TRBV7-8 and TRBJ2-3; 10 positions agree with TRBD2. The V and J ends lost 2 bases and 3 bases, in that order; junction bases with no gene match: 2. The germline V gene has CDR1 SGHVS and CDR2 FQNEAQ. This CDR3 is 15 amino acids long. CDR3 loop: CASSLLAGATDTQYF. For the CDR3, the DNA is TGTGCCAGCAGCTTACTAGCGGGAGCTACAGATACGCAGTATTTT.

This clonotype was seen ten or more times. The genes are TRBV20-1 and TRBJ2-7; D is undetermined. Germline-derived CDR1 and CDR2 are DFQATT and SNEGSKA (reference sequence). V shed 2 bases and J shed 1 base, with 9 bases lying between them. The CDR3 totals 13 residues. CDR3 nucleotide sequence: TGCAGTGCTAGAAGGCTCCAGTCCTACGAGCAGTACTTC. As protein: CSARRLQSYEQYF.

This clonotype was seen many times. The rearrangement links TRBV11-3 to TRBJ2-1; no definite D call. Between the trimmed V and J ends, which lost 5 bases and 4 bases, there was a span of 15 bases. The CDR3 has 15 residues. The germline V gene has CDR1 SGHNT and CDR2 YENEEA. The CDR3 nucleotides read TGTGCCAGCAGCCCGCGCGGCGAACTATACAATGAGCAGTTCTTC. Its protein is CASSPRGELYNEQFF.

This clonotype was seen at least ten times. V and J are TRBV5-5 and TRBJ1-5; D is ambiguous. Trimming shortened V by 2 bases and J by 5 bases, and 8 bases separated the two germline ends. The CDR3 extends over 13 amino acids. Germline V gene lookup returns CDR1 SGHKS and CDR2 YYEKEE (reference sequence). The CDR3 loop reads CASSFLGDQPQHF. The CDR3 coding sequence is TGTGCCAGCAGCTTTCTCGGGGATCAGCCCCAGCATTTT.